The clone carrying this T cell receptor (beta chain) has a handful of counts. The antigen is not known. The sample originates from a study of lymphopenia after photon versus proton radiotherapy. The CDR3 length is 16 residues. The germline V gene encodes CDR1 SGHDT and CDR2 YYEEEE. V trimming: 2 bases; J trimming: 7 bases; junction bases outside the gene matches: 8. Study observations and caveats: In patients who died, overall survival fell as post-nadir TCR diversity dropped more. Photon-treated patients lost naive T cells and TCR diversity; proton-treated stayed stable. Authors raise, but do not show, better survival with proton therapy. After the lymphocyte nadir, photon-treated repertoires showed oligoclonal expansion, especially of CD8+ Temra cells.

Clones were sequenced by immunoSEQ multiplex PCR, and TCRdb holds only the in-frame ones, with some missing. The table lists 55,000 to 70,000 clones, about 90% of them singletons. The source is a woman aged 40 to 50 with cholangiocarcinoma. The rearrangement joins TRBV5-6 to TRBJ1-6; the match to TRBD1 covers 8 bases. Specimen: peripheral blood, collected from a patient treated with photon-based radiotherapy. This chain's CDR3 is CASSFFGDRKNSPLHF. CDR3 nucleotide sequence: TGTGCCAGCAGCTTTTTCGGGGACAGGAAGAATTCACCCCTCCACTTT.